This TCR beta chain was captured in a study of radiotherapy plus CTLA-4 blockade in lung cancer. This CDR3 is built from 15 residues. Trimming cost V 5 bases and J 1 base; bases outside gene matches: 2. Looked up from germline, CDR1 is LNHNV and CDR2 is YYDKDF (reference sequence). Profiling relied on immunoSEQ multiplex PCR, and the TCRdb table lists in-frame clones only, not all of them. The sample yields about 80,000 clones, around 81% seen once. Specimen: peripheral blood, collected from a patient treated with radiotherapy plus ipilimumab. The rearrangement joins TRBV15 to TRBJ1-5; 10 bases fit TRBD1. The clonotype was recovered from a human donor with non-small cell lung cancer whose response to radiotherapy plus ipilimumab could not be evaluated. Some clones in this sample may be carry-over from other donors' samples. CDR3 in amino acids: CATSWDRGSNQPQHF. The CDR3 DNA is TGTGCCACCAGCTGGGACAGGGGAAGCAATCAGCCCCAGCATTTT.